This TCR beta chain was recorded in a study of T cell repertoires in cytomegalovirus infection. This clonotype was observed a few times. No antigen is known for it. TCRdb passed the reads through MiXCR, listing each CDR3 protein once. The sample lists 900,000 to 950,000 distinct CDR3 sequences, approximately 33% occurring once. The CDR3 is 16 amino acids. The germline gives CDR1 MDHEN, CDR2 SYDVKM. Trimming left V 3 bases short and J 0 bases short, with 12 bases between. Sequencing was performed on cultured CD8+ T cells from PBMCs, taken from culture after CMV antigen stimulation. This receptor was identified in a human donor in good health (CMV status not recorded). Some clones in this sample may be carry-over from other donors' samples. The chain uses TRBV28 and TRBJ1-5; the D is unclear. The CDR3 protein is CASSFLFSDSNQPQHF. In nucleotides, the CDR3 is TGTGCCAGCAGTTTTTTGTTTTCGGATAGCAATCAGCCCCAGCATTTT.